The present TCR beta chain was sequenced within a study of T cell responses to AZD1222 COVID-19 vaccine. Generated by immunoSEQ multiplex PCR, the TCRdb table keeps only in-frame clones and is missing some. The sample yields around 110,000 clones, 75% to 90% seen once. Turning to this clone: The antigen remains unidentified.

The CDR3 extends over 16 amino acids. V was pared by 2 bases and J by 0 bases, with 8 bases between. Germline CDR1 and CDR2: MNHEY and SVGAGI. Study-wide findings and caveats: The span of vaccine-associated CD4 TCRs extended across spike, with dominance at 160-218 and 743-854. Clonal diversity was possibly underestimated, and white British individuals and females predominated among donors. Seropositive AZD1222 recipients at baseline numbered only five or six.

Specimen: peripheral blood, collected on day 0 of MenACWY control vaccination. The clonotype was recovered from an adult in good health. The rearrangement joins TRBV6-5 to TRBJ1-6; a possible D gene is TRBD1 (5 bases). This chain's CDR3 is CASSYRGNSYNSPLHF. CDR3 DNA sequence: TGTGCCAGCAGTTACAGGGGTAACTCCTATAATTCACCCCTCCACTTT.